This record covers a single TCR beta chain. Its antigen is unknown. The sample belongs to a study of cytomegalovirus exposure and HLA in healthy donors. Study results and caveats: TCR beta V segments were, for the most part, productive about 87% or about 30% of the time in an earlier analysis.

It was with 60 Vbeta and 13 Jbeta primers that the PCR ran. Assay used: immunoSEQ multiplex PCR; TCRdb lists only in-frame clones, some missing. Here the sample spans 90,000 to 120,000 clones, 60% to 80% being singletons. This sequence originates from a man younger than 30 in good health and CMV-seronegative. The sequenced material came from PBMCs.

CDR3 in amino acids: CASSFMASSYEQYF. As DNA, the CDR3 is TGTGCCAGCAGTTTTATGGCCAGCTCCTACGAGCAGTACTTC. The chain links TRBV28 to TRBJ2-7; D ambiguous. The CDR3 has 14 amino acids. V was clipped by 3 bases and J by 0 bases, with 9 bases between them. Germline V gene lookup returns CDR1 MDHEN and CDR2 SYDVKM.